In this sample, the clone carrying this TCR beta chain turned up a few times. What it binds is not known. This record belongs to a study of T-cell reconstitution after alpha-beta-depleted transplantation in children. Broader study findings: There were some patients whose high TCRbeta diversity at day 60 came from surviving recipient T cells and thymic progenitors. Newly generated T cells supplied most T-cell counts and diversity one year post-transplant. Reportedly, alpha-beta T cells present about two months post-transplant originated from several hundred expanded clones of graft origin.

Preparing the TCRbeta library involved the use of unique molecular identifiers. TCRdb called the PCR reads again in MiXCR, with one record for every CDR3 protein. Among approximately 250,000 distinct CDR3 sequences listed, more than 20% were seen once. The ends were cut back, 0 bases at V and 8 bases at J, with 12 bases in the middle. CDR1 and CDR2 from the germline V gene are SGHRS and YFSETQ. This CDR3 has 13 amino acids. This chain uses TRBV5-1 with TRBJ2-7; D gene uncertain. The receptor's source is a girl aged 2-10 years with Fanconi anemia, due to receive a stem cell transplant. The source material was PBMCs, sampled before TCRalphabeta/CD19-depleted stem cell transplant. The CDR3 DNA follows: TGCGCCAGCAGCTTGGAAGCCTCACGGCAGCAGTACTTC. Encoded protein: CASSLEASRQQYF.